These 7 T cell receptor beta chains share one sample of origin, sequenced in a study of blood T cell repertoires in COVID-19. Clones were sequenced by immunoSEQ multiplex PCR, and TCRdb holds only the in-frame ones, with some missing. The table records about 60,000 clones, about four fifths of them present only once. The sample comprised peripheral blood. The receptors come from a human donor in a cohort sampled during active COVID-19.

The table lists this clone with a count of one. The CDR3 DNA sequence: TGTGCTAGTGGTTTGGTACCGGGACTAGCGGTGATCGACCAATCACACTCCTACAATGAGCAGTTCTTC. Translated: CASGLVPGLAVIDQSHSYNEQFF. The chain has TRBV12-5 and TRBJ2-1, with 11 nucleotides matching TRBD2. Germline-derived CDR1 and CDR2 are LGHNT and FRNRAP. V trimming: 0 bases; J trimming: 0 bases; junction bases outside the gene matches: 19. The CDR3 is 23 amino acids.

This clone appeared a few times. J is TRBJ2-1 and V is TRBV7-8; 14 nucleotides line up with TRBD2. CDR3 length: 17 residues. CDR1 is SGHVS, CDR2 FQNEAQ, per germline. J lost 8 bases, V lost 4 bases, and 10 bases had no gene match. This chain's CDR3 is CASSSGTSGRASYEQFF. The CDR3 coding sequence is TGTGCCAGCAGCTCAGGGACTAGCGGGAGAGCCTCATATGAGCAGTTCTTC.

The chain joins TRBV4-1 to TRBJ2-2; a possible D gene is TRBD2 (6 bases). The germline V gene has CDR1 MGHRA and CDR2 YSYEKL. Trimming shortened V by 4 bases and J by 0 bases, and 9 bases separated the two germline ends. This CDR3 has 15 amino acids. The CDR3 DNA reads as TGCGCCAGCAGCCCGGGACTCACGAACACCGGGGAGCTGTTTTTT. Its translation: CASSPGLTNTGELFF.

The chain employs TRBV28 and TRBJ1-4; D not certain. The CDR3 covers 14 residues. Trimming shortened V by 9 bases and J by 6 bases, and 17 bases separated the two germline ends. CDR1 MDHEN and CDR2 SYDVKM come from the germline V gene. CDR3 protein: CASLPGNSYEKLFF. DNA of the CDR3: TGTGCCAGTTTACCCGGTAACTCTTATGAAAAACTGTTTTTT.

The CDR3 spells CASSKGKGQGPRRPQHF. The CDR3 DNA sequence: TGTGCCAGCAGCAAAGGGAAGGGACAGGGGCCCCGGCGGCCCCAGCATTTT. The V gene is TRBV21-1, the J gene TRBJ1-5; TRBD1 is the table's D call and was not checked against the DNA. TRBV21-1 is a documented pseudogene. The CDR3 sequence is 17 residues long.

The V and J genes are TRBV18 and TRBJ1-1; 7 bases map to TRBD1. CDR1 is KGHSH, CDR2 LQKENI, per germline. V shed 4 bases and J 0 bases; nucleotides not matched to a gene: 11. The length of the CDR3 is 17 residues. CDR3 region: CASSRDRQGGMNTEAFF. CDR3 DNA sequence: TGTGCCAGCTCACGCGACAGACAGGGCGGTATGAACACTGAAGCTTTCTTT.

This clone was detected once. The chain combines TRBV15 with TRBJ2-7; TRBD1 might be the D (7 bases). The CDR3 length is 13 residues. CDR1 and CDR2 from the germline V gene are LNHNV and YYDKDF (reference sequence). Written as DNA, the CDR3 is TGTGCCACCAGCAGAGATCGGGCAGGGGGGAAGAAAGTC. Translation gives CATSRDRAGGKKV.